This TCR beta chain stems from a study of radiation and T cells in renal cell carcinoma. Time point meaning: blood 2 weeks post-SBRT. The treatment was: 15 Gy SBRT to primary tumor, nephrectomy 4 weeks later. Germline values: CDR1 LNHDA, CDR2 SQIVND (reference sequence). The CDR3 sequence is 11 residues long. Trimming shortened V by 6 bases and J by 10 bases, and 10 bases separated the two germline ends. Some clones are missing from TCRdb's copy, which holds only in-frame ones; the method was immunoSEQ multiplex PCR. Of 20,000 to 30,000 clones detected, over 70% appear once; the ten largest clones hold under 40%.

Sequencing used blood, obtained from a patient whose treatment included radiotherapy and nephrectomy. This sequence joins TRBV19 and TRBJ2-1; a possible D gene is TRBD2 (5 bases). This receptor was identified in a man between 60 and 75 years old with renal cell carcinoma. The CDR3 loop reads CASRFGGEQFF. The CDR3 nucleotides are TGTGCCAGTAGATTTGGCGGGGAGCAGTTCTTC.